Shown below are 8 T cell receptor beta chains from a single sample sequenced in a study of shared clonotypes between healthy human individuals. Here immunoSEQ multiplex PCR was the method, and the copy in TCRdb shows in-frame clones only, minus some. This table holds over a million clones, over 95% found once. The specimen was naive CD4+ T cells sorted from blood. Subset described: CD45RA+ positively selected. The receptors stem from a young man in good health.

The chain carries TRBV19 and TRBJ2-7; weak D call: TRBD2 (5 bases). The CDR3 loop spans 13 amino acids. From germline, CDR1 is LNHDA and CDR2 SQIVND (reference sequence). V gave up 3 bases and J gave up 7 bases, with 13 bases separating them. CDR3 sequence reads: CASSMKGGGEQYF. DNA of the CDR3: TGTGCCAGTAGTATGAAAGGAGGTGGGGAGCAGTACTTC.

This chain connects TRBV9 to TRBJ1-2; D uncertain. The CDR3 is 13 amino acids. Germline CDR1 and CDR2: SGDLS and YYNGEE. Trimming removed 3 bases from V and 4 bases from J, with 10 bases in between. CDR3 residues: CASSGVGSYGYTF. CDR3 in DNA: TGTGCCAGCAGCGGGGTCGGAAGCTATGGCTACACCTTC.

The rearrangement uses TRBV5-1 and TRBJ2-7, with TRBD1 identical over 7 bases. Germline CDR1 SGHRS, CDR2 YFSETQ. The J segment lost 2 bases and the V segment lost 6 bases, leaving 14 bases of the junction unmatched. This CDR3 has 16 residues. CDR3 residues: CASNLGQNRGTYEQYF. The CDR3 nucleotides read TGCGCCAGCAACCTCGGTCAAAACAGGGGCACCTACGAGCAGTACTTC. Drawing the rest from reference TRBV5-1 and TRBJ2-7, the complete variable domain is KAGVTQTPRYLIKTRGQQVTLSCSPISGHRSVSWYQQTPGQGLQFLFEYFSETQRNKGNFPGRFSGRQFSNSRSEMNVSTLELGDSALYLCASNLGQNRGTYEQYFGPGTRLTVT.

The V gene is TRBV7-3, the J gene TRBJ2-2; D not resolved. The CDR3 has 14 amino acids. Trimming cost V 4 bases and J 4 bases, with 10 bases left between them. Per germline, CDR1 SGHTA and CDR2 FQGTGA. CDR3 loop: CASSSGSSTGELFF. The CDR3 DNA follows: TGTGCCAGCAGCTCGGGTAGCAGCACCGGGGAGCTGTTTTTT.

The chain links TRBV5-1 to TRBJ2-1; the match to TRBD1 covers 11 bases. J gave up 15 bases and V 0 bases, and 11 bases lay outside the gene matches. There are 15 residues in the CDR3. The germline V gene encodes CDR1 SGHRS and CDR2 YFSETQ. Written as DNA, the CDR3 is TGCGCCAGCAGCTTGGGGACAGGGGGCGAGAGAGTGTTGTTCTTC. It codes for CASSLGTGGERVLFF.

Only one count was recorded for this clone. V and J are TRBV11-2 and TRBJ1-2; TRBD1 might be the D (5 bases). The germline gives CDR1 SGHAT, CDR2 FQNNGV. V lost 4 bases and J 3 bases, leaving 9 bases between the germline ends. The CDR3 spans 13 residues. This chain's CDR3 is CASSYGGDYGYTF. In DNA, the CDR3 is TGTGCCAGCAGCTATGGGGGGGACTATGGCTACACCTTC. Using reference TRBV11-2 and TRBJ1-2 for the parts outside the CDR3, the full variable domain is EAGVAQSPRYKIIEKRQSVAFWCNPISGHATLYWYQQILGQGPKLLIQFQNNGVVDDSQLPKDRFSAERLKGVDSTLKIQPAKLEDSAVYLCASSYGGDYGYTFGSGTRLTVV.

This clone occurred once. J is TRBJ2-3 and V is TRBV20-1, with a tentative D call TRBD1 (5 bases). Trimming cost V 5 bases and J 6 bases, with 9 bases left between them. Germline-derived CDR1 and CDR2 are DFQATT and SNEGSKA (reference sequence). This CDR3 comprises 11 residues. The CDR3 region has the DNA TGCAGTGCTCTGAAGGGGGATACGCAGTATTTT. Translating gives CSALKGDTQYF.

The gene calls are TRBV7-2 and TRBJ2-4; a weak D match, TRBD1 (5 bases). The germline V gene encodes CDR1 SGHTA and CDR2 FQGNSA. The CDR3 is 13 amino acids. V was shortened by 3 bases and J by 7 bases, with 10 bases between the two germline ends. The CDR3 DNA follows: TGTGCCAGCAGCTTGGGGCGGAATAACATTCAGTACTTC. Translated, it gives CASSLGRNNIQYF.